This passage covers 7 T cell receptor beta chains from one sample sequenced in a study of radiotherapy plus CTLA-4 blockade in lung cancer (dated by TCRdb to the late 2010s). The library was built by means of the immunoSEQ multiplex PCR assay. As stored in TCRdb, this immuneACCESS dataset retains in-frame rearrangements with V and J assigned. A fraction of the clones does not appear; measured against another copy, unresolved V genes explain less than half of the discrepancy, and the remainder lacks a known reason. This sample lists 75,000 to 100,000 clones; approximately 78% were detected once. The top ten clones comprise roughly 3.5% of the sample. The material was peripheral blood, obtained from a patient treated with radiotherapy plus ipilimumab. All receptors derive from a human donor with non-small cell lung cancer who had a partial response to radiotherapy plus ipilimumab.

The chain joins TRBV7-9 to TRBJ2-7, with 8 nucleotides matching TRBD2. The CDR3 runs to 15 residues. Germline CDR1 SEHNR, CDR2 FQNEAQ (reference sequence). Unmatched junction bases numbered 6, after V lost 5 bases and J lost 0 bases. The chain's CDR3 is CASSLTSGSSYEQYF. In nucleotides, the CDR3 is TGTGCCAGCAGCCTCACTAGCGGCAGCTCCTACGAGCAGTACTTC.

This clone came up a few times. The chain uses TRBV7-2 and TRBJ2-7; no clear D. Germline V gives CDR1 SGHTA, CDR2 FQGNSA. V lost 4 bases and J lost 3, with 10 bases in between. This CDR3 has 13 amino acids. The CDR3 coding sequence is TGTGCCAGCAGCTCCACCTCAGGCTACGAGCAGTACTTC. This codes for CASSSTSGYEQYF. The full variable domain, completed using reference TRBV7-2 and TRBJ2-7, is GAGVSQSPSNKVTEKGKDVELRCDPISGHTALYWYRQSLGQGLEFLIYFQGNSAPDKSGLPSDRFSAERTGGSVSTLTIQRTQQEDSAVYLCASSSTSGYEQYFGPGTRLTVT.

The DNA of the CDR3 is TGTGCCAGCAGTTGGGCCGGGAACGAAAAACTGTTTTTT. This codes for CASSWAGNEKLFF. The genes are TRBV28 and TRBJ1-4; D unclear. Germline CDR1 and CDR2: MDHEN and SYDVKM. V lost 4 bases, J lost 8 bases, and 11 bases lay in between. CDR3 size: 13 residues.

This clone was detected once. The J gene is TRBJ2-1, the V gene TRBV6-5; 7 bases map to TRBD1. The germline V gene has CDR1 MNHEY and CDR2 SVGAGI. With V trimmed by 6 bases and J by 1 base, 6 bases remained unmatched. The CDR3 covers 15 residues. The CDR3 DNA follows: TGTGCCAGCAGAGGGGGCGTAGAGTCCTACAATGAGCAGTTCTTC. Translation gives CASRGGVESYNEQFF.

This chain uses TRBV27 with TRBJ2-6, with D tentatively TRBD2 (5 bases). CDR1 and CDR2 from the germline V gene are MNHEY and SMNVEV (reference sequence). The CDR3 has 16 residues. V lost 6 bases, J lost 5 bases, and 17 bases lay in between. The CDR3 region has the DNA TGTGCCAGCAGCCCACCCCGACCCGGGAGGGCCAACGTCCTGACTTTC. Protein sequence: CASSPPRPGRANVLTF.

V usage is TRBV2 and J usage is TRBJ2-2; 9 bases match TRBD1. In germline, CDR1 is SNHLY, CDR2 FYNNEI. The CDR3 is 16 residues long. Germline trimming cut 6 bases from V and 6 bases from J; bases unmatched to any gene: 11. CDR3 protein: CASSLQGAISSGELFF. DNA for the CDR3: TGTGCCAGCAGCCTACAGGGGGCGATCAGTTCCGGGGAGCTGTTTTTT.

The chain is built from TRBV9 and TRBJ1-2; 8 positions match TRBD1. The CDR3 spans 15 residues. Germline CDR1 SGDLS, CDR2 YYNGEE. The ends lost 3 bases at V and 5 bases at J; junction bases unmatched: 9. CDR3 sequence (DNA): TGTGCCAGCAGCGCCTCTCAGGGGGCACGTTATGGCTACACCTTC. It yields the protein CASSASQGARYGYTF.